The table lists the clone carrying this T cell receptor beta chain with a few counts. Antigen specificity is unknown. The PCR ran on 60 Vbeta and 13 Jbeta primers. As originally analysed: An analysis that came later counted roughly 80 million unique TCR beta chains, approximately 10 million shared. TCRdb's table, derived via immunoSEQ multiplex PCR, lists solely in-frame clones and lacks some. V and J calls and clone size are copied from that table; D and trimming were computed from the DNA. Among some 120,000 clones listed, around 75% were seen once. The ends lost 8 bases at V and 5 bases at J; junction bases unmatched: 10. This CDR3 comprises 14 residues. The V gene's germline CDR1 is SNHLY and CDR2 FYNNEI. The sample belongs to a study of cytomegalovirus exposure and HLA in healthy donors. Study-wide context: A data release that came early held 80 million to 95 million unique TCRs from HLA-typed donors. General study findings and limits: Researchers had no immune exposure information except CMV serostatus available.

The receptor was derived from a woman aged 18-29 years in good health and CMV-seronegative. The chain combines TRBV2 with TRBJ1-2, with 8 positions matching TRBD1. Sequencing was carried out using PBMCs. In DNA form, the CDR3 reads TGTGCCAGCTACGACCGGACAGGGCAATATGGCTACACCTTC. Translation: CASYDRTGQYGYTF.